This passage covers 20 T cell receptor beta chains from one sample sequenced in a study of Graves' ophthalmopathy and Graves' hyperthyroidism. RNA transcripts were the source from which TCR beta CDR3 regions were amplified. HTBI-primed first-round RT-PCR preceded second-round multiplex PCR. TCRdb recomputed calls from the multiplex PCR reads with MiXCR, one row per CDR3 protein. The repertoire has 600,000 to 650,000 distinct CDR3 sequences, approximately 22% of them found once; the top ten carry around 6.5%. The sample consisted of peripheral blood. The receptors were gathered from a woman between 18 and 29 years old with stable Graves' hyperthyroidism. Some clones in this sample may be carry-over from other donors' samples.

This clonotype was found many times. The chain carries TRBV27 and TRBJ2-7; D is unresolved. In germline, CDR1 is MNHEY, CDR2 SMNVEV (reference sequence). The V and J ends lost 3 bases and 0 bases respectively, with 6 bases between them. The CDR3 length is 13 residues. DNA of the CDR3: TGTGCCAGCAGTTTGAAGGGCTCCTACGAGCAGTACTTC. It translates to CASSLKGSYEQYF.

The chain is built from TRBV28 and TRBJ2-7, with 8 bases that match TRBD2. V trimming: 2 bases; J trimming: 1 base; junction bases outside the gene matches: 4. The germline V gene has CDR1 MDHEN and CDR2 SYDVKM. This CDR3 has 15 residues. CDR3: CASSLRGLESYEQYF. CDR3 coding DNA: TGTGCCAGCAGTTTACGGGGACTAGAATCCTACGAGCAGTACTTC.

As regards this clonotype: The junction and the germline gene differ at one end; a read error may be behind it. The V gene is TRBV12-3 or TRBV12-4, the J gene TRBJ1-5, with 7 bases lining up with TRBD1. CDR3 length: 13 amino acids. CDR3 sequence: CASGFRGHQPQHF. CDR3 DNA: TGTGCCAGCGGTTTTAGGGGGCATCAGCCCCAGCATTTT.

The sample holds many counts of this clonotype. At one end the junction does not follow the germline gene, possibly because of a read error. This chain joins TRBV20-1 and TRBJ2-7; D gene uncertain. The CDR3 is 14 amino acids. Germline CDR1 reads DFQATT; CDR2 reads SNEGSKA (reference sequence). CDR3 bases: TGCAGTGCCAGAGGCCGACCGGGCATAAGGGAGCAGTACTTC. Residues: CSARGRPGIREQYF.

This clonotype was recorded many times. This sequence joins TRBV30 and TRBJ2-5; 7 bases map to TRBD2. This CDR3 is built from 11 residues. Germline CDR1 GTSNPN, CDR2 SVGIG (reference sequence). V dropped 6 bases and J dropped 3; count of bases not matched to a gene: 1. DNA for the CDR3: TGTGCCTGCCGGGGGGAAGAGACCCAGTACTTC. Amino acid sequence: CACRGEETQYF.

There are many counts of this clonotype. The V call is TRBV11-2, the J call TRBJ1-2; D gene unclear. The CDR3 length is 13 residues. The V and J ends lost 3 bases and 4 bases respectively, with 9 bases between them. Germline V gives CDR1 SGHAT, CDR2 FQNNGV. The CDR3 is CASSFQPAYGYTF. DNA for the CDR3: TGTGCCAGCAGCTTCCAGCCGGCCTATGGCTACACCTTC.

This clonotype was counted ten times or more. The chain uses TRBV28 and TRBJ1-3, with a tentative D call TRBD1 (6 bases). CDR1 is MDHEN, CDR2 SYDVKM, per germline. V was shortened by 4 bases and J by 1 base, with 11 bases between the two germline ends. CDR3 length: 15 amino acids. As DNA, the CDR3 is TGTGCCAGCAGTTCCCCGGGGGCGTCTGGAAACACCATATATTTT. Its translation: CASSSPGASGNTIYF.

This clonotype was detected ten times or more. This sequence joins TRBV15 and TRBJ1-6, with D perhaps matching TRBD1 (5 bases). The CDR3 has 13 residues. Germline V gene sequence: CDR1 LNHNV, CDR2 YYDKDF (reference sequence). The V gene lost 7 bases and the J gene lost 10 bases, with 14 bases spanning the gap. CDR3 protein: CATTGLSSSPLHF. Here the CDR3 DNA reads TGTGCCACCACGGGACTTTCGTCCTCACCCCTCCACTTT.

This clonotype was counted at least ten times. V is TRBV6-4 and J is TRBJ1-1, with 10 bases aligning to TRBD1. CDR1 is MRHNA and CDR2 is SNTAGT in the germline V gene. The V and J ends lost 4 bases and 3 bases, in that order; junction bases with no gene match: 2. The CDR3 covers 14 residues. In DNA form, the CDR3 reads TGTGCCAGCAGTGTGGGGACAGGGGACACTGAAGCTTTCTTT. This sequence encodes CASSVGTGDTEAFF.

For the CDR3, the DNA is TGTGCCAGCTACTTAAGGACAGGGGACACTGAAGCTTTCTTT. This sequence encodes CASYLRTGDTEAFF. V gene TRBV6-1 combines with J gene TRBJ1-1, with TRBD1 matching 9 bases. The trim removed 8 bases at V and 3 bases at J, leaving 7 bases unmatched. CDR3 length: 14 amino acids. The germline CDR1 and CDR2 sequences are MNHNS and SASEGT.

This clonotype was recorded many times. This chain joins TRBV27 and TRBJ1-5; possible D gene TRBD1, 5 bases. The CDR3 extends over 13 amino acids. Germline V gene lookup returns CDR1 MNHEY and CDR2 SMNVEV (reference sequence). Trimming took off 5 bases at V and 7 bases at J, with 12 bases between the two ends. The CDR3 region has the DNA TGTGCCAGCAGTACCATGAGGACACAGCCCCAGCATTTT. Protein product: CASSTMRTQPQHF.

This clonotype has ten or more counts. The CDR3 nucleotides are TGTGCCAGCAGTCCCCTGAGGGAGGGGAGCAATCAGCCCCAGCATTTT. As protein: CASSPLREGSNQPQHF. This sequence joins TRBV28 and TRBJ1-5, with D possibly TRBD1 on 5 matching bases. V lost 5 bases, J lost 1 base, and 15 bases lay in between. Germline-derived CDR1 and CDR2 are MDHEN and SYDVKM. The CDR3 totals 16 residues. The variable domain in full, with the rest retrieved from reference TRBV28 and TRBJ1-5, is DVKVTQSSRYLVKRTGEKVFLECVQDMDHENMFWYRQDPGLGLRLIYFSYDVKMKEKGDIPEGYSVSREKKERFSLILESASTNQTSMYLCASSPLREGSNQPQHFGDGTRLSIL.

The rearrangement joins TRBV28 to TRBJ1-2; TRBD1 matches 7 bases. The germline V gene encodes CDR1 MDHEN and CDR2 SYDVKM. V gave up 6 bases and J gave up 1 base; unmatched junction bases: 8. There are 15 residues in the CDR3. In DNA, the CDR3 is TGTGCCAGCAGGACAGGGCACAACAATAACTATGGCTACACCTTC. Protein sequence: CASRTGHNNNYGYTF.

The gene calls are TRBV10-3 and TRBJ1-5, with D possibly matching TRBD1 (5 bases). CDR1 is ENHRY, CDR2 SYGVKD, per germline. Trimming stripped 10 bases from V and 4 bases from J, with 14 bases between. The CDR3 has 13 residues. The CDR3: CATAGESNQPQHF. The CDR3 DNA reads as TGTGCCACGGCGGGGGAAAGTAATCAGCCCCAGCATTTT.

This clonotype was seen ten or more times. The gene calls are TRBV20-1 and TRBJ2-7; D remains ambiguous. V gave up 5 bases and J gave up 6 bases, with 20 bases separating them. The CDR3 has 14 residues. CDR1 and CDR2 (germline): DFQATT, SNEGSKA (reference sequence). The DNA for the CDR3 is TGCAGTGCTCAACCTCTGAGGAGAGTGTCCGAGCAGTACTTC. Translation gives CSAQPLRRVSEQYF.

This clonotype appeared many times. Compared with germline, one end of the junction differs, possibly owing to a read error. This rearrangement joins TRBV12-3 or TRBV12-4 to TRBJ2-2, with TRBD2 as a possible D gene (5 bases). CDR3 length: 13 residues. The CDR3 DNA follows: TGTGCCAGCAGCGATCCAAATACCGGGGAGCTGCTTTTT. Protein sequence: CASSDPNTGELLF.

The gene calls are TRBV4-1 and TRBJ2-5, with 11 bases lining up with TRBD2. The V gene end was trimmed by 4 bases and the J gene end by 7 bases; junction bases not matched to a gene: 5. In germline, CDR1 is MGHRA, CDR2 YSYEKL. CDR3 length: 14 residues. CDR3 sequence reads: CASSPGLAAGTQYF. The CDR3 DNA sequence: TGCGCCAGCAGCCCGGGACTAGCGGCCGGGACCCAGTACTTC.

This clonotype came up many times. The chain uses TRBV11-1 and TRBJ1-2; D is perhaps TRBD1 (6 bases). The CDR3 totals 17 residues. Germline V CDR1 and CDR2: SGHAT, FQDESV (reference sequence). V was pared by 4 bases and J by 4 bases, with 22 bases between. The CDR3 DNA reads as TGTGCCAGCAGCTCCTATCGGGACAACTCAGAATCCTATGGCTACACCTTC. Amino acid sequence: CASSSYRDNSESYGYTF.

This clonotype was observed at least ten times. V gene TRBV15 combines with J gene TRBJ1-2, with D hard to call. V lost 1 base, J lost 8 bases, and 8 bases lay in between. There are 12 residues in the CDR3. CDR1 is LNHNV, CDR2 YYDKDF, per germline (reference sequence). The DNA for the CDR3 is TGTGCCACCAGCAGAGTAGGGAAGGGCTACACCTTC. It codes for CATSRVGKGYTF.

This clonotype has only a few counts. The J gene is TRBJ1-2, the V gene TRBV4-3, with D possibly TRBD1 on 5 matching bases. Germline assignment: CDR1 LGHNA and CDR2 YSLEER. The CDR3 spans 14 residues. Trimming left V 0 bases short and J 3 bases short, with 8 bases between. The CDR3 DNA sequence: TGCGCCAGCAGCCAAGAGGGGGGAGACTATGGCTACACCTTC. Its translation: CASSQEGGDYGYTF.